Presented here are 21 T cell receptor beta chains from one specimen sequenced in a study of CD8 T cells in Susac syndrome (dated by TCRdb to about 2019). The library was obtained by the immunoSEQ multiplex PCR assay. RNA was extracted with the RNeasy kit and 0.5 to 1 ug was reverse transcribed using random hexamers. Through fastp at Q25 and MiXCR, TCRdb rebuilt clones from the public reads, retaining in-frame beta chains. When rows share a CDR3 protein, they turn into one entry using the most common DNA and genes. The sample data list 200,000 or so distinct CDR3 sequences, and about 95% of these were observed just once. Approximately 0.093% of the sample goes to the ten largest clones. The sample comprised CD4+ T cells from PBMCs. These receptors were taken from a human donor with multiple sclerosis.

This clonotype was counted between two and nine times. This rearrangement joins TRBV30 to TRBJ1-3; D gene ambiguous. Germline-derived CDR1 and CDR2 are GTSNPN and SVGIG (reference sequence). CDR3 size: 11 residues. Trimming removed 2 bases from V and 4 bases from J, with 3 bases in between. The CDR3: CAWSLGNTIYF. The DNA of the CDR3 is TGTGCCTGGAGTCTGGGAAACACCATATATTTT.

This clonotype was seen just once. The rearrangement links TRBV20-1 to TRBJ2-1, with D perhaps matching TRBD1 (5 bases). V was trimmed by 4 bases and J by 2 bases, leaving 12 bases between them. Germline V gives CDR1 DFQATT, CDR2 SNEGSKA (reference sequence). CDR3 length: 14 amino acids. CDR3 sequence: CSANLQGTYNEQFF. The CDR3, as DNA: TGCAGTGCTAATTTGCAGGGTACCTACAATGAGCAGTTCTTC.

The gene calls are TRBV6-5 and TRBJ1-6; D is possibly TRBD1 (5 bases). Germline assignment: CDR1 MNHEY and CDR2 SVGAGI. There are 14 residues in the CDR3. V gave up 6 bases and J gave up 7 bases, with 13 bases separating them. The CDR3 loop is CASRRETVNSPLHF. CDR3 nucleotides: TGTGCCAGCAGACGAGAGACAGTGAATTCACCCCTCCACTTT.

DNA of the CDR3: TGTGCCTGTAGCCGGGGGCTTGGTGGCTACACCTTC. It is translated as CACSRGLGGYTF. V and J are TRBV30 and TRBJ1-2; the D gene is possibly TRBD1 (6 bases). CDR3 length equals 12 residues. CDR1 is GTSNPN and CDR2 is SVGIG in the germline V gene (reference sequence). V was cut by 6 bases and J by 7 bases, with 15 bases left in between. The full variable domain, rest sourced from reference TRBV30 and TRBJ1-2, is SQTIHQWPATLVQPVGSPLSLECTVEGTSNPNLYWYRQAAGRGLQLLFYSVGIGQISSEVPQNLSASRPQDRQFILSSKKLLLSDSGFYLCACSRGLGGYTFGSGTRLTVV.

The chain has TRBV29-1 and TRBJ1-2; D is undetermined. CDR1 SQVTM and CDR2 ANQGSEA come from the germline V gene. CDR3 size: 12 residues. For the CDR3, the DNA is TGCAGTGTGACGGCCGCAACTTATGGCTACACCTTC. Protein sequence: CSVTAATYGYTF.

The J gene is TRBJ2-7, the V gene TRBV5-1, with D perhaps TRBD1 (5 bases). This CDR3 comprises 14 residues. Germline CDR1 and CDR2: SGHRS and YFSETQ. The V and J ends lost 0 bases and 6 bases respectively, with 13 bases between them. The CDR3 DNA follows: TGCGCCAGCAGCTTGGACAGGAGTACCCTCGAGCAGTACTTC. Translated: CASSLDRSTLEQYF.

The CDR3 coding sequence is TGCAGTGCTAGAGACCCCTACAATGAGCAGTTCTTC. As protein: CSARDPYNEQFF. The chain recombines TRBV20-1 with TRBJ2-1; D remains ambiguous. This CDR3 comprises 12 residues. Germline CDR1 is DFQATT and CDR2 is SNEGSKA (reference sequence). V lost 0 bases to trimming and J lost 2 bases, with 2 bases between them.

The chain joins TRBV20-1 to TRBJ1-1; D remains unclear. Germline lookup yields CDR1 DFQATT and CDR2 SNEGSKA (reference sequence). The CDR3 covers 13 residues. Trimming shortened V by 0 bases and J by 1 base, and 6 bases separated the two germline ends. The CDR3 DNA is TGCAGTGCTAGAGATTGGGAGAACACTGAAGCTTTCTTT. The encoded protein is CSARDWENTEAFF.

The chain uses TRBV24-1 and TRBJ2-6, with D possibly being TRBD1 (6 bases). This CDR3 comprises 13 residues. V was shortened by 10 bases and J by 0 bases, with 6 bases between the two germline ends. Germline V gives CDR1 KGHDR, CDR2 SFDVKD. The CDR3 coding sequence is TGTGCCACAGGGGGCTCTGGGGCCAACGTCCTGACTTTC. It specifies CATGGSGANVLTF.

The chain carries TRBV5-1 and TRBJ2-7; D unclear. V lost 7 bases and J lost 3, with 20 bases in between. The CDR3 loop spans 15 amino acids. The V gene's germline CDR1 is SGHRS and CDR2 YFSETQ. CDR3 DNA sequence: TGCGCCAGCTCCTCACACCTCAGTGGCGACTACGAGCAGTACTTC. Its protein is CASSSHLSGDYEQYF.

This clonotype was counted a single time. The rearrangement links TRBV5-1 to TRBJ1-1; 10 bases match TRBD1. CDR3 size: 16 residues. V shed 2 bases and J 5 bases; nucleotides not matched to a gene: 9. Per germline, CDR1 SGHRS and CDR2 YFSETQ. DNA for the CDR3: TGCGCCAGCAGCTTCCCGCGCGACAGGGGGCGAACTGAAGCTTTCTTT. Its translation is CASSFPRDRGRTEAFF. Full variable domain (missing parts from reference TRBV5-1 and TRBJ1-1): KAGVTQTPRYLIKTRGQQVTLSCSPISGHRSVSWYQQTPGQGLQFLFEYFSETQRNKGNFPGRFSGRQFSNSRSEMNVSTLELGDSALYLCASSFPRDRGRTEAFFGQGTRLTVV.

V gene TRBV3-1 combines with J gene TRBJ2-1, with TRBD1 as a possible D gene (5 bases). Germline lookup yields CDR1 LGHDT and CDR2 YNNKEL (reference sequence). V was shortened by 6 bases and J by 8 bases, with 11 bases between the two germline ends. This CDR3 is 12 amino acids long. DNA for the CDR3: TGTGCCAGCAGTTCCAGGGCCGATGAGCAGTTCTTC. Translated: CASSSRADEQFF.

This clonotype was recorded a few times. The chain links TRBV6-5 to TRBJ2-1; perhaps TRBD1 as D (6 bases). CDR1 is MNHEY and CDR2 is SVGAGI in the germline V gene. There are 11 residues in the CDR3. The germline V and J ends were trimmed by 6 bases and 6 bases, with 6 bases remaining between them. This CDR3 is CASRTGNEQFF. The CDR3, as DNA: TGTGCCAGCAGGACAGGCAATGAGCAGTTCTTC.

The V and J genes are TRBV27 and TRBJ1-5, with D unclear. The germline V gene has CDR1 MNHEY and CDR2 SMNVEV (reference sequence). CDR3 length equals 14 residues. V was clipped by 2 bases and J by 2 bases, with 7 bases between them. Here the CDR3 reads CASSLGSGNQPQHF. The CDR3 DNA sequence: TGTGCCAGCAGTTTAGGGTCGGGCAATCAGCCCCAGCATTTT.

The CDR3 loop reads CSVEDSSYEQYF. The DNA of the CDR3 is TGCAGCGTTGAAGACAGCTCCTACGAGCAGTACTTC. The chain joins TRBV29-1 to TRBJ2-7; D unclear. The ends were cut back, 0 bases at V and 0 bases at J, with 3 bases in the middle. The CDR3 loop spans 12 amino acids. Germline-derived CDR1 and CDR2 are SQVTM and ANQGSEA.

This clonotype came up once. This CDR3 is CTSSRYSDMERKQPQHF. The CDR3 bases are TGCACCAGCAGCAGGTACTCGGACATGGAAAGAAAACAGCCCCAGCATTTT. The chain links TRBV1 to TRBJ1-5; the table's D call, TRBD1, has no DNA check behind it. TRBV1 is an annotated pseudogene. The CDR3 extends over 17 amino acids.

The rearrangement uses TRBV30 and TRBJ2-1; D gene ambiguous. CDR3 length: 12 residues. The germline CDR1 and CDR2 sequences are GTSNPN and SVGIG (reference sequence). V shed 4 bases and J shed 6 bases, with 10 bases lying between them. CDR3 in amino acids: CAWTWRSNEQFF. The DNA of the CDR3 is TGTGCCTGGACATGGCGGAGCAATGAGCAGTTCTTC. Looking up the rest from reference TRBV30 and TRBJ2-1 gives the full variable domain: SQTIHQWPATLVQPVGSPLSLECTVEGTSNPNLYWYRQAAGRGLQLLFYSVGIGQISSEVPQNLSASRPQDRQFILSSKKLLLSDSGFYLCAWTWRSNEQFFGPGTRLTVL.

The rearrangement uses TRBV4-1 and TRBJ2-6; 8 bases agree with TRBD2. V was clipped by 4 bases and J by 3 bases; unmatched bases: 17. The CDR3 has 20 amino acids. Germline V gene sequence: CDR1 MGHRA, CDR2 YSYEKL. CDR3 coding DNA: TGCGCCAGCAGCCGCCCCGGGGTAGCGGGGCCCCAATATGGGGCCAACGTCCTGACTTTC. Translation gives CASSRPGVAGPQYGANVLTF.

The chain has TRBV12-3 or TRBV12-4 and TRBJ2-1; D call uncertain. The CDR3 spans 15 residues. The V end lost 6 bases, the J end lost 1 base, and 13 bases lay between the germline ends. DNA of the CDR3: TGTGCCAGCAGCCGCTGGTACAGTTCCTACAATGAGCAGTTCTTC. Its translation is CASSRWYSSYNEQFF.

The chain combines TRBV3-1 with TRBJ1-1; 9 nucleotides align to TRBD1. The trim removed 3 bases at V and 0 bases at J, leaving 2 bases unmatched. This CDR3 region has 15 residues. Germline-derived CDR1 and CDR2 are LGHDT and YNNKEL (reference sequence). CDR3 DNA sequence: TGTGCCAGCAGCCAGGGACAGGGTCTGAACACTGAAGCTTTCTTT. Its protein is CASSQGQGLNTEAFF.

This chain links TRBV9 with TRBJ2-2; the D call may be TRBD1 or TRBD2 (5 bases each). CDR3 length: 14 amino acids. The germline gives CDR1 SGDLS, CDR2 YYNGEE. V was trimmed by 2 bases and J by 7 bases, leaving 12 bases between them. In nucleotides, the CDR3 is TGTGCCAGCAGCGTCAGGGTTCGGGACGGGGAGCTGTTTTTT. Amino acids: CASSVRVRDGELFF.